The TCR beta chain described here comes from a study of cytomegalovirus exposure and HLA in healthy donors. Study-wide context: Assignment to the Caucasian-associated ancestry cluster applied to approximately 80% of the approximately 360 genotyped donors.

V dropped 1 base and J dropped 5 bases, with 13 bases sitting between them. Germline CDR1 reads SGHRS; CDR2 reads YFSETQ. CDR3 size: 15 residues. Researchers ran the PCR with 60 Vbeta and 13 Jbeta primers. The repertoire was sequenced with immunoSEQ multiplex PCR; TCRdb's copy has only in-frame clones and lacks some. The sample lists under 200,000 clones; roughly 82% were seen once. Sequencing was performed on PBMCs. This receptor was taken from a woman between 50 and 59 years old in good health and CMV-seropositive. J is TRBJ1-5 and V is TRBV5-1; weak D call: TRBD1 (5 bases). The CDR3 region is CASSLRAGQDQPQHF. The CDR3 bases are TGCGCCAGCAGCTTGCGAGCAGGGCAAGATCAGCCCCAGCATTTT.